This T cell receptor beta chain was identified during a study of shared clonotypes between healthy human individuals. Whole-study findings and limits: Roughly 5.3% of naive CD4 clonotypes were common to a handful of donors.

An even split of each subset's genomic DNA across several immunoSEQ plates was performed. Replicate sorted-subset PCRs were loaded with roughly 200 ng DNA, tens of thousands of T cell genomes. Sequencing was performed with immunoSEQ multiplex PCR; in TCRdb, only in-frame clones are kept and a portion is missing. Of millions of clones in the sample, just under 95% were seen once. In the case of this clone: What it recognizes is unknown. Other DNA sequences in this specimen translate into the identical CDR3.

As defined, naive CD8 cells were CD45RO-negative and positively selected for CCR7, with terminally differentiated effector memory CD45RA+ cells excluded. Germline V lookup: CDR1 PRHDT, CDR2 FYEKMQ (reference sequence). The trim removed 5 bases at V and 4 bases at J, leaving 5 bases unmatched. CDR3 length: 13 amino acids. This TCR derives from a man younger than 30 in good health. The chain uses TRBV13 and TRBJ2-7; TRBD1 agrees at 7 bases. Sequenced: naive CD8+ T cells sorted from blood. CDR3 sequence (DNA): TGTGCCAGCAGCCCAGGGACAGTTTACGAGCAGTACTTC. This encodes CASSPGTVYEQYF.